Presented here are 27 T cell receptor beta chains from one specimen sequenced in a study of OX40 agonist ivuxolimab in advanced cancers. Generated by immunoSEQ multiplex PCR, the TCRdb table keeps only in-frame clones and is missing some. In the table there are 45,000 or so clones, 70% to 90% of which are singletons. This specimen was CD4+ or CD8+ T cells sorted from blood, taken in a trial of the OX40 agonist ivuxolimab. These receptors originate from an adult with an advanced solid tumor such as melanoma, head and neck, liver or kidney cancer.

This clone was counted a few times. The CDR3 region is CASSPVGPVNSPLHF. DNA of the CDR3: TGTGCCAGCAGCCCGGTGGGTCCGGTTAATTCACCCCTCCACTTT. V gene TRBV7-9 combines with J gene TRBJ1-6; D is ambiguous. V was cut by 5 bases and J by 6 bases, with 14 bases left in between. Per germline, CDR1 SEHNR and CDR2 FQNEAQ (reference sequence). The CDR3 contains 15 residues.

This clone is a singleton in its sample. The chain couples TRBV11-2 to TRBJ1-1, with a possible D match to TRBD1 (6 bases). This CDR3 is built from 15 residues. The V end lost 5 bases, the J end lost 0 bases, and 13 bases lay between the germline ends. The germline CDR1 and CDR2 sequences are SGHAT and FQNNGV. The CDR3 DNA follows: TGTGCCAGCAGCCAGGACAGCTACATGAACACTGAAGCTTTCTTT. It specifies CASSQDSYMNTEAFF.

The V and J genes are TRBV19 and TRBJ1-5; possible D gene TRBD1, 5 bases. This CDR3 comprises 11 residues. Trimming removed 8 bases at V and 7 bases at J, with 9 bases between. Per the germline V gene, CDR1 is LNHDA and CDR2 is SQIVND (reference sequence). Here the CDR3 DNA reads TGTGCCAGTGGGGGATTGCAGCCCCAGCATTTT. Translated: CASGGLQPQHF.

This clone was observed a single time. V and J are TRBV29-1 and TRBJ1-2; maybe TRBD1 (6 bases). The CDR3 covers 13 residues. Per germline, CDR1 SQVTM and CDR2 ANQGSEA. V lost 2 bases to trimming and J lost 2 bases, with 9 bases between them. CDR3 DNA: TGCAGCGTTGAACCGCAGGGGAACTATGGCTACACCTTC. Translation: CSVEPQGNYGYTF.

The CDR3 here is CASSSRSGGARNTEAFF. In nucleotides, the CDR3 is TGTGCCAGCAGCTCACGGTCGGGGGGCGCGAGGAACACTGAAGCTTTCTTT. This chain links TRBV7-8 with TRBJ1-1; maybe TRBD1 (6 bases). This CDR3 has 17 amino acids. The germline CDR1 and CDR2 sequences are SGHVS and FQNEAQ. The V and J ends lost 4 bases and 1 base respectively, with 19 bases between them.

This chain joins TRBV5-1 and TRBJ1-1; the D is unclear. The V end lost 3 bases, the J end lost 2 bases, and 11 bases lay between the germline ends. This CDR3 is built from 14 residues. Germline CDR1 reads SGHRS; CDR2 reads YFSETQ. The CDR3 loop is CASSWRWANTEAFF. The CDR3 DNA reads TGCGCCAGCAGCTGGAGATGGGCAAACACTGAAGCTTTCTTT.

The chain has TRBV4-1 and TRBJ2-2; 10 nucleotides align to TRBD2. From germline, CDR1 is MGHRA and CDR2 YSYEKL. V trimming: 0 bases; J trimming: 6 bases; junction bases outside the gene matches: 7. The CDR3 contains 17 residues. CDR3 region: CASSQDPSGGAPGELFF. CDR3 DNA: TGCGCCAGCAGCCAAGATCCCAGCGGGGGGGCCCCCGGGGAGCTGTTTTTT.

The V call is TRBV7-2, the J call TRBJ1-1; weak D call: TRBD1 (5 bases). The CDR3 sequence is 15 residues long. Germline assignment: CDR1 SGHTA and CDR2 FQGNSA. Between the trimmed V and J ends, which lost 0 bases and 1 base, there was a span of 9 bases. The CDR3 here is CASSLAYGQNTEAFF. CDR3 in DNA: TGTGCCAGCAGCTTAGCGTACGGACAGAACACTGAAGCTTTCTTT. Full variable domain (outside the CDR3, taken from reference TRBV7-2 and TRBJ1-1): GAGVSQSPSNKVTEKGKDVELRCDPISGHTALYWYRQSLGQGLEFLIYFQGNSAPDKSGLPSDRFSAERTGGSVSTLTIQRTQQEDSAVYLCASSLAYGQNTEAFFGQGTRLTVV.

The V gene is TRBV7-9, the J gene TRBJ1-1; a possible D gene is TRBD1 (6 bases). The V and J ends lost 4 bases and 7 bases respectively, with 16 bases between them. The germline V gene encodes CDR1 SEHNR and CDR2 FQNEAQ (reference sequence). The CDR3 loop spans 14 amino acids. The CDR3 loop is CASSSSGGASEAFF. For the CDR3, the DNA is TGTGCCAGCAGCTCGTCCGGGGGCGCGAGTGAAGCTTTCTTT.

This clone was observed a handful of times. The rearrangement links TRBV10-3 to TRBJ2-5; TRBD2 matches at 9 bases. This CDR3 has 13 residues. Trimming at V came to 11 bases and at J to 1 base, leaving 5 bases not matched to a gene. The germline gives CDR1 ENHRY, CDR2 SYGVKD. The DNA of the CDR3 is TGTGCCGGGGCGGGGGGGTCCCAAGAGACCCAGTACTTC. Protein sequence: CAGAGGSQETQYF.

The chain combines TRBV18 with TRBJ2-5, with 10 bases lining up with TRBD1. The closer fit of TRBJ2-7 to the DNA end suggests the J call may be wrong. CDR1 KGHSH and CDR2 LQKENI come from the germline V gene. The CDR3 loop spans 13 amino acids. CDR3: CASSPWDRGEQYF. As DNA, the CDR3 is TGTGCCAGCTCACCCTGGGACAGGGGCGAGCAGTACTTC.

The V and J genes are TRBV13 and TRBJ2-2, with D uncertain. Trimming took off 2 bases at V and 7 bases at J, with 2 bases between the two ends. In germline, CDR1 is PRHDT, CDR2 FYEKMQ (reference sequence). The CDR3 totals 11 residues. This chain's CDR3 is CASSLLGELFF. The CDR3 DNA sequence: TGTGCCAGCAGCTTACTCGGGGAGCTGTTTTTT.

The rearrangement links TRBV5-4 to TRBJ1-1; D not certain. V was trimmed by 0 bases and J by 2 bases, leaving 5 bases between them. The V gene's germline CDR1 is SGHNT and CDR2 YYREEE (reference sequence). The CDR3 is made up of 13 amino acids. The CDR3 sequence: CASSLASNTEAFF. As DNA, the CDR3 is TGTGCCAGCAGCTTGGCGAGCAACACTGAAGCTTTCTTT.

This clone appeared a few times. The chain has TRBV4-1 and TRBJ2-5; possibly TRBD2 for D (6 bases). V lost 1 base to trimming and J lost 5 bases, with 14 bases between them. The germline V gene encodes CDR1 MGHRA and CDR2 YSYEKL. The CDR3 spans 15 residues. CDR3 DNA sequence: TGCGCCAGCAGCCAAGGGGGCGGGGTGCAGGAGACCCAGTACTTC. This translates into CASSQGGGVQETQYF.

J is TRBJ2-3 and V is TRBV4-3, with 7 bases that match TRBD1. The CDR3 runs to 16 residues. Unmatched junction bases numbered 4, after V lost 0 bases and J lost 1 base. Per the germline V gene, CDR1 is LGHNA and CDR2 is YSLEER. Here the CDR3 reads CASSQDRQGGTDTQYF. DNA for the CDR3: TGCGCCAGCAGCCAAGATCGCCAGGGGGGCACAGATACGCAGTATTTT.

The rearrangement joins TRBV12-5 to TRBJ2-3; TRBD1 aligns across 9 bases. V dropped 2 bases and J dropped 0; count of bases not matched to a gene: 6. Germline V gene lookup returns CDR1 LGHNT and CDR2 FRNRAP. The CDR3 totals 17 residues. CDR3 coding DNA: TGTGCTAGTGGTTTGCGCCGGACAGGGGCAAGCACAGATACGCAGTATTTT. This sequence encodes CASGLRRTGASTDTQYF.

This clone came up once. The chain is built from TRBV6-5 and TRBJ1-1; 7 bases match TRBD1. V lost 2 bases and J lost 3; bases outside the gene matches: 6. CDR1 and CDR2 from the germline V gene are MNHEY and SVGAGI. The CDR3 loop spans 15 amino acids. The CDR3 spells CASSYRGLGYTEAFF. CDR3 coding DNA: TGTGCCAGCAGTTACAGGGGGCTTGGATACACTGAAGCTTTCTTT.

The rearrangement links TRBV7-7 to TRBJ2-5; 9 nucleotides line up with TRBD1. The CDR3 is 14 amino acids. CDR1 SSHAT and CDR2 FNYEAQ come from the germline V gene (reference sequence). With V trimmed by 0 bases and J by 4 bases, 0 bases remained unmatched. CDR3 protein: CASSLADRGETQYF. As DNA, the CDR3 is TGTGCCAGCAGCTTAGCGGACAGGGGAGAGACCCAGTACTTC.

The rearrangement uses TRBV5-1 and TRBJ1-1; D unclear. V was trimmed by 1 base and J by 1 base, leaving 14 bases between them. CDR3 length: 16 amino acids. Germline V gene data show CDR1 as SGHRS and CDR2 as YFSETQ. The CDR3 region has the DNA TGCGCCAGCAGCTTGATCGCTCCGGGGTCGAACACTGAAGCTTTCTTT. Encoded protein: CASSLIAPGSNTEAFF. Combining the CDR3 with reference TRBV5-1 and TRBJ1-1 gives the whole variable domain KAGVTQTPRYLIKTRGQQVTLSCSPISGHRSVSWYQQTPGQGLQFLFEYFSETQRNKGNFPGRFSGRQFSNSRSEMNVSTLELGDSALYLCASSLIAPGSNTEAFFGQGTRLTVV.

The CDR3 reads CASSSGGPFQNTGELFF. CDR3 DNA: TGCGCCAGCAGTTCAGGGGGCCCTTTCCAAAACACCGGGGAGCTGTTTTTT. The chain has TRBV10-2 and TRBJ2-2; TRBD1 matches at 8 bases. This CDR3 comprises 17 residues. In germline, CDR1 is WSHSY, CDR2 SAAADI. J was trimmed by 2 bases and V by 5 bases; bases with no gene match: 10.

This chain connects TRBV4-2 to TRBJ2-7, with no clear D. Germline CDR1 LGHNA, CDR2 YNFKEQ. V was cut by 4 bases and J by 3 bases, with 16 bases left in between. This CDR3 is built from 15 residues. CDR3 amino acids: CASSPSRILSYEQYF. In DNA, the CDR3 is TGTGCCAGCAGCCCCTCCAGAATCTTAAGCTACGAGCAGTACTTC.

The chain joins TRBV27 to TRBJ2-5; possible D gene TRBD2, 5 bases. Germline V CDR1 and CDR2: MNHEY, SMNVEV (reference sequence). This CDR3 comprises 14 residues. The germline V and J ends were trimmed by 2 bases and 5 bases, with 12 bases remaining between them. CDR3: CASSLEGPGETQYF. DNA of the CDR3: TGTGCCAGCAGTTTAGAGGGCCCCGGGGAGACCCAGTACTTC.

This clone was detected only a few times. The gene calls are TRBV28 and TRBJ1-6; D may be TRBD1 (5 bases). The CDR3 length is 14 residues. Germline V gene lookup returns CDR1 MDHEN and CDR2 SYDVKM. Trimming left V 3 bases short and J 10 bases short, with 13 bases between. The DNA of the CDR3 is TGTGCCAGCAGTTTCACGGGGACTCAGTCACCCCTCCACTTT. This translates into CASSFTGTQSPLHF.

V usage is TRBV28 and J usage is TRBJ2-1, with 7 positions matching TRBD2. The germline V gene has CDR1 MDHEN and CDR2 SYDVKM. After removal of 5 bases from V and 2 bases from J, the junction contained 6 bases not matched to a gene. The CDR3 length is 15 residues. The CDR3 coding sequence is TGTGCCAGCAGTCCATTGGGGGGGGCCTACAATGAGCAGTTCTTC. This sequence encodes CASSPLGGAYNEQFF. Full variable domain (missing parts from reference TRBV28 and TRBJ2-1): DVKVTQSSRYLVKRTGEKVFLECVQDMDHENMFWYRQDPGLGLRLIYFSYDVKMKEKGDIPEGYSVSREKKERFSLILESASTNQTSMYLCASSPLGGAYNEQFFGPGTRLTVL.

The chain couples TRBV28 to TRBJ1-1; D possibly corresponds to TRBD1 (6 bases). CDR3 length equals 15 residues. CDR1 and CDR2 from the germline V gene are MDHEN and SYDVKM. V was trimmed by 4 bases and J by 1 base, leaving 13 bases between them. CDR3 sequence: CASSSVDSRNTEAFF. CDR3 coding DNA: TGTGCCAGCAGTTCCGTGGACAGCCGGAACACTGAAGCTTTCTTT.

The rearrangement joins TRBV11-2 to TRBJ2-5; D perhaps matches TRBD2 (6 bases). Trimming removed 1 base from V and 4 bases from J, with 19 bases in between. This CDR3 has 17 residues. The V gene's germline CDR1 is SGHAT and CDR2 FQNNGV. CDR3 nucleotides: TGTGCCAGCAGCTTAGGCGAACCGGGACTTCGGGCAGAGACCCAGTACTTC. Translation gives CASSLGEPGLRAETQYF.

The V call is TRBV15, the J call TRBJ1-5; no reliable D call. V was trimmed by 0 bases and J by 6 bases, leaving 6 bases between them. Germline loops: CDR1 LNHNV, CDR2 YYDKDF (reference sequence). The length of the CDR3 is 13 residues. The CDR3 loop reads CATSRDGSQPQHF. The CDR3 nucleotides are TGTGCCACCAGCAGAGATGGCTCTCAGCCCCAGCATTTT.